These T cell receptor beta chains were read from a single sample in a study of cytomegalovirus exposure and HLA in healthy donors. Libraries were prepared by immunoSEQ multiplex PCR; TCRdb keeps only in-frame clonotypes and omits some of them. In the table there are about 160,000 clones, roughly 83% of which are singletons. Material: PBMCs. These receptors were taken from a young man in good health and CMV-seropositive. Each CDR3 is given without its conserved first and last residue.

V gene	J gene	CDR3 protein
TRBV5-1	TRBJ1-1	ASSPHGNTEAF
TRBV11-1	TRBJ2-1	ASSYFGAWGNEQF
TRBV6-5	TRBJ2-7	ASSRQVSYEQY
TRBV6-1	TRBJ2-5	ASSPRGAGEETQY
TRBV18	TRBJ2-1	ASSIAGGYNEQF
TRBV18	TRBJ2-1	ASSPPAGGRSYNEQF
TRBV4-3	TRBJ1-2	ASSQEDRGLNYGYT
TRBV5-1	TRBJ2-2	ASSLFQVPTGELF
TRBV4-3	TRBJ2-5	ASSPYWTGIETQY
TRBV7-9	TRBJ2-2	ASSPHLRRENTGELF
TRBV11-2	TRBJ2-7	ASSVVDSTYEQY
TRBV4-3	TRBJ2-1	ASSQDTGGRNEQF
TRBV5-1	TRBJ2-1	ASSLAEGAGNEQF
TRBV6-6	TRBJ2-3	ASSFSGPPQDTQY
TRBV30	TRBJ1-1	AWSPQIGRTSKAF
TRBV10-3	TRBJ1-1	AITGEASSTEAF
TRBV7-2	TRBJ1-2	ASRNIRGQLGYT
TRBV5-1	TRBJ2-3	ASSLGLAGGTRADTQY
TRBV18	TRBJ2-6	ASSPLIPYQETGANVLT
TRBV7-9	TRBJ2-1	ASSLASSGLAVDNEQF
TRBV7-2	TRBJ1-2	ASSLVAGARYGYT
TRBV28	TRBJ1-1	ASSLSRRVGGKAF
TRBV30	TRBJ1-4	ASPGPNEKLF
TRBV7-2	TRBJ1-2	ASSFTGDPSYGYT
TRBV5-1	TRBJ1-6	ASSWGQGADNSPLH
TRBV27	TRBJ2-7	ASSLYRGIIYEQY
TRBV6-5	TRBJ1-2	ASSGHQANYGYT
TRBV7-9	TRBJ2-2	ASSFIVGGSTAGELF
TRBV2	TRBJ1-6	ASKGDYNSPLH
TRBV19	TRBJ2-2	ASTRVKDWANTGELF
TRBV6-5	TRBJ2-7	ASSSDRVSFYEQY
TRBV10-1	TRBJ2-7	ASRSGDLREQY
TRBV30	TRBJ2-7	AWSFGAGVSSYEQY
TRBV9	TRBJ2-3	ASSLTGEFTDTQY
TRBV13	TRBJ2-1	ASSPLAGPSNEQF
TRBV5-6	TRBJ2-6	ASSLSGANVLT
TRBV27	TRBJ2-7	ASSLHPTGALSEQY
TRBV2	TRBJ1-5	ASSEGTIYSNQPQH
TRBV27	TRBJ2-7	ASSLAGGPNEQY
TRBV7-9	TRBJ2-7	ASSDRDEQY
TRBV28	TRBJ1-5	ASSSGGQPQH
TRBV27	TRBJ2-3	ASGQGPDTQY
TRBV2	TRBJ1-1	ASSPLVNTEAF
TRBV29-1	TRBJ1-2	SVDLREARGYT
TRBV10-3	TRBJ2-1	AIRRDGARGKEQF
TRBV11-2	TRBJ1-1	ASSRGGMNTEAF
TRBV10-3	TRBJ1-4	AISESEQGNEKLF
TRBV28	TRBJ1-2	ASSSVSRAGDGYT
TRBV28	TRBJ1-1	ASSPHRQNTEAF
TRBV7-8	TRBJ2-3	ASSLTYSGGGDTQY